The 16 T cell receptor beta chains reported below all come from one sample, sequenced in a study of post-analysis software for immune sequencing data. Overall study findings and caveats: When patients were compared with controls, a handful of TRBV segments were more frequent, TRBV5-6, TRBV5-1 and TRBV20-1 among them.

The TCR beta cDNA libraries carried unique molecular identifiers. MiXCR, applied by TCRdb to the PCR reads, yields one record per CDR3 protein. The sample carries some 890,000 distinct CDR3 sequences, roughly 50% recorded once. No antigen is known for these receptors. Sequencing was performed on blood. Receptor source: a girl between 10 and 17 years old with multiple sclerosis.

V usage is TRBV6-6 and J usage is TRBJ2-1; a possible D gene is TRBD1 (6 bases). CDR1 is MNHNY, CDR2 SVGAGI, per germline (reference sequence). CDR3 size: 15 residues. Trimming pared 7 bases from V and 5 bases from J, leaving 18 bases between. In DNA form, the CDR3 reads TGTGCCAGCAAGGGATACAGGGAGAGGCACAATGAGCAGTTCTTC. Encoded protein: CASKGYRERHNEQFF.

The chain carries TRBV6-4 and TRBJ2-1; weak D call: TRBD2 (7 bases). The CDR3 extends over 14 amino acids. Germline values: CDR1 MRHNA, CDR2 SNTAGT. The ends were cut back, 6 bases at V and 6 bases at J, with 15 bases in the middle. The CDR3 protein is CASSPRGATNEQFF. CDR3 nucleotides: TGTGCCAGCAGCCCCCGGGGGGCCACCAATGAGCAGTTCTTC.

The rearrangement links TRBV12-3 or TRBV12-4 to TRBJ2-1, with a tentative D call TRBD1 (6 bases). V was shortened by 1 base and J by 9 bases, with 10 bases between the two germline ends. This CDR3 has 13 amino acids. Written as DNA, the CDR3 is TGTGCCAGCAGTTTAGTAGACAGGATTGAGCAGTTCTTC. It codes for CASSLVDRIEQFF.

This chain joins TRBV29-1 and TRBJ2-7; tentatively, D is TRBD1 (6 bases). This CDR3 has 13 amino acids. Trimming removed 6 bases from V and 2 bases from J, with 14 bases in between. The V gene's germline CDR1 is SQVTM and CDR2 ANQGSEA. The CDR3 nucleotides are TGCAGCGTAAAGGGGGTTACTACCTACGAGCAGTACTTC. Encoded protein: CSVKGVTTYEQYF.

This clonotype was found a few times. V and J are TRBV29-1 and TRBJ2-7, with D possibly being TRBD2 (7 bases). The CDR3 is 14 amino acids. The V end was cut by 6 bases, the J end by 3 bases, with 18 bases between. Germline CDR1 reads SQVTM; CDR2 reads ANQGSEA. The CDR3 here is CSVSTGGGFYEQYF. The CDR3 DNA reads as TGCAGCGTCTCAACGGGCGGGGGCTTCTACGAGCAGTACTTC.

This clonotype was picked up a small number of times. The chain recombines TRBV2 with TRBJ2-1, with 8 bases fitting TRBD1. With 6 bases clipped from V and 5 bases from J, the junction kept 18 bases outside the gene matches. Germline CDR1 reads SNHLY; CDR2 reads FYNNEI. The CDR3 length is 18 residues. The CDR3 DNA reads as TGTGCCAGCAGGTACACGACATGGACAGGGAAACTGGACAATGAGCAGTTCTTC. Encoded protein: CASRYTTWTGKLDNEQFF.

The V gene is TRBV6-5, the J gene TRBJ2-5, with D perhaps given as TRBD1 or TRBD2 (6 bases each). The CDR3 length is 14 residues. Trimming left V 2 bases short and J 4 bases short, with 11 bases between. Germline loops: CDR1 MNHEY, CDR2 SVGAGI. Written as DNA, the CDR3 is TGTGCCAGCAGTTACAACGGAGGGGGAGAGACCCAGTACTTC. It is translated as CASSYNGGGETQYF.

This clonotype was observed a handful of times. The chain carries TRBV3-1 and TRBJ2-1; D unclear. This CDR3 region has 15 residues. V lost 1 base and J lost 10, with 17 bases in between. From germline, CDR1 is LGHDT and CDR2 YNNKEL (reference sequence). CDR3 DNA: TGTGCCAGCAGCCAAGGACTTCAGACCTTATACGAGCAGTTCTTC. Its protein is CASSQGLQTLYEQFF.

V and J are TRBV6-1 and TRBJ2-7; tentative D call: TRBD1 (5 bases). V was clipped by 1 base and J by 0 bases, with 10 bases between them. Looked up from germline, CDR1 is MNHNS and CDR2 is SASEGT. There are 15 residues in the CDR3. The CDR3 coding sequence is TGTGCCAGCAGTGAAGAGGGGCTCAGCTCCTACGAGCAGTACTTC. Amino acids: CASSEEGLSSYEQYF.

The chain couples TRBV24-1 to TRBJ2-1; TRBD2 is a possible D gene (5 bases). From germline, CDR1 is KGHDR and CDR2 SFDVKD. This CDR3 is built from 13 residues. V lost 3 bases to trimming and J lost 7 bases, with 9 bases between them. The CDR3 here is CATSDPSGNEQFF. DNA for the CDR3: TGTGCCACCAGTGATCCCAGCGGAAATGAGCAGTTCTTC.

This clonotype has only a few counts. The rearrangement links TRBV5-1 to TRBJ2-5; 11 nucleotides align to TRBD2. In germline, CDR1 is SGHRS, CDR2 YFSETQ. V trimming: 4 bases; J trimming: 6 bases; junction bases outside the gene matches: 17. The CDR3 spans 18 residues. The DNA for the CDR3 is TGCGCCAGCAGCGGCGGACTAGCGGGCGCCCAATGGGTACAGACCCAGTACTTC. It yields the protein CASSGGLAGAQWVQTQYF.

CDR3 nucleotides: TGCAGCGCGATTGGACAGGTCTCCTACGAGCAGTACTTC. Its translation is CSAIGQVSYEQYF. The chain combines TRBV29-1 with TRBJ2-7; 7 bases agree with TRBD1. Trimming cost V 7 bases and J 0 bases; bases outside gene matches: 6. The germline CDR1 and CDR2 sequences are SQVTM and ANQGSEA. This CDR3 has 13 amino acids.

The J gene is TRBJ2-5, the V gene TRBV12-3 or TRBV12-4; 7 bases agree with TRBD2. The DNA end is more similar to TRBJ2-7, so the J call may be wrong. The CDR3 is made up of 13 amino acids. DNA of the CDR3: TGTGCCAGCAGTCCCTGGGACTACAGCGAGCAGTACTTC. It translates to CASSPWDYSEQYF.

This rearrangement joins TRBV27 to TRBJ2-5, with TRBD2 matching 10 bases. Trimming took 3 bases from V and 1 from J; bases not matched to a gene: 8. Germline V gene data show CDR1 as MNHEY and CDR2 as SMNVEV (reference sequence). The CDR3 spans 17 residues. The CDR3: CASSLEASGSGQETQYF. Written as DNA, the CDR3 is TGTGCCAGCAGTTTGGAGGCTAGCGGGAGTGGCCAAGAGACCCAGTACTTC.

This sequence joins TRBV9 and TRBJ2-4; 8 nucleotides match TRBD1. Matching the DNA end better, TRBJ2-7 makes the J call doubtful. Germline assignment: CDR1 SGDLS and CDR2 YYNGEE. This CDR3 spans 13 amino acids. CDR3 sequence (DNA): TGTGCCAGCAGCGGACAGGGGATGGGCGAGCAGTACTTC. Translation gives CASSGQGMGEQYF.

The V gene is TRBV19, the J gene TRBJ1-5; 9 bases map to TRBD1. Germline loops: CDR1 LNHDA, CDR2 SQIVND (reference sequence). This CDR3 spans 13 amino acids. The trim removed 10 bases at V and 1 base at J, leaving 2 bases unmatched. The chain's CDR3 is CAIGQGSNQPQHF. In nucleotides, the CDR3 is TGTGCCATTGGACAGGGGAGCAATCAGCCCCAGCATTTT.